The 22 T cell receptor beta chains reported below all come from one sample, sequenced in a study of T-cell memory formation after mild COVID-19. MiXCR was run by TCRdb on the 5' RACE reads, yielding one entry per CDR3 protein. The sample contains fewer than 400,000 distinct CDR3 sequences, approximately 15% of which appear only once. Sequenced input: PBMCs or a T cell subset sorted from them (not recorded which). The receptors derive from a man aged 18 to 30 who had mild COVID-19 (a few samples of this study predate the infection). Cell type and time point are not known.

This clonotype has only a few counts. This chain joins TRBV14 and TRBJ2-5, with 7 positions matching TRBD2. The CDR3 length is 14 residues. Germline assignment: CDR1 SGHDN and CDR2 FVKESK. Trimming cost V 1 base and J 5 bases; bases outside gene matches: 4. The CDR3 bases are TGTGCCAGCAGCCAAGTCGGGGGGATGGAGACCCAGTACTTC. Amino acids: CASSQVGGMETQYF.

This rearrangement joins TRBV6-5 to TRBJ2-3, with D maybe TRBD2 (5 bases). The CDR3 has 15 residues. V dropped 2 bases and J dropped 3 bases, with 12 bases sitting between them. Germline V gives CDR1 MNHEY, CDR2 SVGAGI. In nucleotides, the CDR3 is TGTGCCAGCAGTTACGTGGCTAGCCGTACAGATACGCAGTATTTT. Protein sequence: CASSYVASRTDTQYF.

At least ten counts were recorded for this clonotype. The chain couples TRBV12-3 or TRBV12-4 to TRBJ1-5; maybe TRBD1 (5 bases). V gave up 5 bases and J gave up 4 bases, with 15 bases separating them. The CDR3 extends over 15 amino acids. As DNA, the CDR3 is TGTGCCAGCAGTGCCCGGGACGCACGAAATCAGCCCCAGCATTTT. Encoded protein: CASSARDARNQPQHF.

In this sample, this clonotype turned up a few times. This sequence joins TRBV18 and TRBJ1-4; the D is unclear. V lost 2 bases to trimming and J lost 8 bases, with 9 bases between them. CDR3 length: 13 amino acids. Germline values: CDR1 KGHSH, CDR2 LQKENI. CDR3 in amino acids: CASSPGEGEKLFF. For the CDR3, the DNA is TGTGCCAGCTCACCAGGGGAAGGCGAAAAACTGTTTTTT.

CDR3: CASSLMGLAGGTDTQYF. The DNA of the CDR3 is TGCGCCAGCAGCTTGATGGGACTAGCGGGGGGCACAGATACGCAGTATTTT. This sequence joins TRBV5-1 and TRBJ2-3, with 14 bases lining up with TRBD2. There are 17 residues in the CDR3. Germline V lookup: CDR1 SGHRS, CDR2 YFSETQ. With 1 base clipped from V and 1 base from J, the junction kept 2 bases outside the gene matches. Drawing the rest from reference TRBV5-1 and TRBJ2-3, the complete variable domain is KAGVTQTPRYLIKTRGQQVTLSCSPISGHRSVSWYQQTPGQGLQFLFEYFSETQRNKGNFPGRFSGRQFSNSRSEMNVSTLELGDSALYLCASSLMGLAGGTDTQYFGPGTRLTVL.

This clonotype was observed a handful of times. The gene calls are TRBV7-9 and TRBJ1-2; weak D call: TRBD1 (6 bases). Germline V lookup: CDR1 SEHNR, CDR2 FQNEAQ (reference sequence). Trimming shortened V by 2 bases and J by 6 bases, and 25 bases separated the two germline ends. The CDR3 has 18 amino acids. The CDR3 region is CASSLPPTLGGLIDGYTF. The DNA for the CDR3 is TGTGCCAGCAGCTTACCCCCGACTCTAGGGGGATTAATTGATGGCTACACCTTC. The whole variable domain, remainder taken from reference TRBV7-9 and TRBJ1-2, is DTGVSQNPRHKITKRGQNVTFRCDPISEHNRLYWYRQTLGQGPEFLTYFQNEAQLEKSRLLSDRFSAERPKGSFSTLEIQRTEQGDSAMYLCASSLPPTLGGLIDGYTFGSGTRLTVV.

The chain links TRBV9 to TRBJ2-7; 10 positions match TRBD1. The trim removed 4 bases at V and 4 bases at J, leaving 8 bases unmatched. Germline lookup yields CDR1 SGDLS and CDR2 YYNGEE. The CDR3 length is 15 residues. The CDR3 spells CASSRGSGQGYEQYF. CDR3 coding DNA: TGTGCCAGCAGCCGGGGCTCGGGACAGGGGTACGAGCAGTACTTC.

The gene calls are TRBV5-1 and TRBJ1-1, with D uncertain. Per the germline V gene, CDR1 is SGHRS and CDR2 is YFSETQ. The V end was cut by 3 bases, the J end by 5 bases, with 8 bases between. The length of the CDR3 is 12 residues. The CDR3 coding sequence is TGCGCCAGCAGCTCTCCGCGGACTGAAGCTTTCTTT. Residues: CASSSPRTEAFF. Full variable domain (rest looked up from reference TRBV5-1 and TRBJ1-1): KAGVTQTPRYLIKTRGQQVTLSCSPISGHRSVSWYQQTPGQGLQFLFEYFSETQRNKGNFPGRFSGRQFSNSRSEMNVSTLELGDSALYLCASSSPRTEAFFGQGTRLTVV.

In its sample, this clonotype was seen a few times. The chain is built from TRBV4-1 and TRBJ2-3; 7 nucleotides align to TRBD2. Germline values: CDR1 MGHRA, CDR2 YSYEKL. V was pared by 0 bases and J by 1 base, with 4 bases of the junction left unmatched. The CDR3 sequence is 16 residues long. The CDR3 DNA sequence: TGCGCCAGCAGCCAAGAATCGGCGGGGGGCACAGATACGCAGTATTTT. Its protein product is CASSQESAGGTDTQYF.

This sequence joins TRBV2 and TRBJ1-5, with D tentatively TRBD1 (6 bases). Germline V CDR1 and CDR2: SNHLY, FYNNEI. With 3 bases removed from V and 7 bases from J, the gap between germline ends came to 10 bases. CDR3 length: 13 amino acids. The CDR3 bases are TGTGCCAGCAGTGATGGGACATACCAGCCCCAGCATTTT. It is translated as CASSDGTYQPQHF.

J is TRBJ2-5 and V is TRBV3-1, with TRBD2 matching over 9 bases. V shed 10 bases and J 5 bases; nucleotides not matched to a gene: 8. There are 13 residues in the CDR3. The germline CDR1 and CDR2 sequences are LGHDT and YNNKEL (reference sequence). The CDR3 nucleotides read TGTGCCACCAGAGCGGGGGGCTGGGAGACCCAGTACTTC. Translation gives CATRAGGWETQYF.

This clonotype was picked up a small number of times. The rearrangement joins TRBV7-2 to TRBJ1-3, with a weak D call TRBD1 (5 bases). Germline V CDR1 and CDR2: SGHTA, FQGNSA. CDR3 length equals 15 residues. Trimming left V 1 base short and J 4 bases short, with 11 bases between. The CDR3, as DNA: TGTGCCAGCAGCTTAGTGCCGGGGCTAGGAAACACCATATATTTT. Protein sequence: CASSLVPGLGNTIYF.

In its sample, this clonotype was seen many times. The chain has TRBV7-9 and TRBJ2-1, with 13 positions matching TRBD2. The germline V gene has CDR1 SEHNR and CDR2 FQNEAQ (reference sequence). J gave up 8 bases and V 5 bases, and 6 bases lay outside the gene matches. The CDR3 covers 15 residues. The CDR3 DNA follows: TGTGCCAGCAGCCCACTAGCGGGGGGGCCCGATGAGCAGTTCTTC. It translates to CASSPLAGGPDEQFF.

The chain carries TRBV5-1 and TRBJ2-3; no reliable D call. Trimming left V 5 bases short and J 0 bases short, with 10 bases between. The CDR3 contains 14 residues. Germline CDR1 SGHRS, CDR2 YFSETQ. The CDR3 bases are TGCGCCAGCAGAGCTCAGTCTAGCACAGATACGCAGTATTTT. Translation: CASRAQSSTDTQYF.

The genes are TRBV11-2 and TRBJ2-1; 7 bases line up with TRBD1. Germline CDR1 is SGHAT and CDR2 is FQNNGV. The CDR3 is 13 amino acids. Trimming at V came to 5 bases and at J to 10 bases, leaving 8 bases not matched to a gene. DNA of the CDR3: TGTGCCAGCAGCATATTCCGGGACAGAGAGCAGTTCTTC. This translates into CASSIFRDREQFF.

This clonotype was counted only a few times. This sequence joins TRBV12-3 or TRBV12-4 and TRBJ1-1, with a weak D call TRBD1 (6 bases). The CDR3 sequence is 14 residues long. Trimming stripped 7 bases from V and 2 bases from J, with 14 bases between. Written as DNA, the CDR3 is TGTGCCAGCACCACGGGACACCAAAACACTGAAGCTTTCTTT. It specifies CASTTGHQNTEAFF.

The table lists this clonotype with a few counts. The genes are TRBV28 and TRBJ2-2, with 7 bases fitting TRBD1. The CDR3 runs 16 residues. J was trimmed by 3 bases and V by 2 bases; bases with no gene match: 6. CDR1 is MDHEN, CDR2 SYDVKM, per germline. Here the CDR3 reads CASSLTRTGDTGELFF. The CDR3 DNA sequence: TGTGCCAGCAGTTTAACCCGGACAGGCGACACCGGGGAGCTGTTTTTT.

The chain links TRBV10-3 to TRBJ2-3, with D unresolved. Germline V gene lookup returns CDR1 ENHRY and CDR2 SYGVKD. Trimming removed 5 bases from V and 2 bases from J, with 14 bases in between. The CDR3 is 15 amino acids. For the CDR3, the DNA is TGTGCCATCAGTATCGGGCCGGCCCCCACAGATACGCAGTATTTT. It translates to CAISIGPAPTDTQYF.

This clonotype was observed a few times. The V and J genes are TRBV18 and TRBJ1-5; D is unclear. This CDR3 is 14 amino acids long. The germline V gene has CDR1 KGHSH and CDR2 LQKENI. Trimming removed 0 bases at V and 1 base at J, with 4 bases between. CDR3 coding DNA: TGTGCCAGCTCACCACCGTCCAGCAATCAGCCCCAGCATTTT. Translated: CASSPPSSNQPQHF.

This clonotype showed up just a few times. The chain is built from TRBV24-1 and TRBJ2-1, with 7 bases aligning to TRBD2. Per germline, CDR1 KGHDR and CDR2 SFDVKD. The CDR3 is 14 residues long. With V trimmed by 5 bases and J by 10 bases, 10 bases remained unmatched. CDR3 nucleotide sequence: TGTGCCACCAGTGGTACAGTCGGGGAGGGGGAGCAGTTCTTC. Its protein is CATSGTVGEGEQFF.

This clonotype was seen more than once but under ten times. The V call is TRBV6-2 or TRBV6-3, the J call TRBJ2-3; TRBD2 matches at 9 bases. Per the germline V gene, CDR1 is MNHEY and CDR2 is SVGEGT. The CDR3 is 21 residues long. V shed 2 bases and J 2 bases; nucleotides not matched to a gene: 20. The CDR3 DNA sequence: TGTGCCAGCAGTTACAGGCCCCCCATATTAAGGCGGGGGGGCATCACAGATACGCAGTATTTT. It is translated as CASSYRPPILRRGGITDTQYF.

The CDR3 region has the DNA TGTGCCAGCGAGCTAGCGGGGAGTATTGGCGAGCAGTACGTC. Protein: CASELAGSIGEQYV. The rearrangement uses TRBV6-1 and TRBJ2-7, with TRBD2 matching 9 bases. The germline V gene has CDR1 MNHNS and CDR2 SASEGT. CDR3 length: 14 residues. V shed 8 bases and J 6 bases; nucleotides not matched to a gene: 11.